What follows are 28 T cell receptor beta chains derived from one specimen sequenced in a study of neurological immune-mediated disorders. Each CDR3 protein is one row after TCRdb ran MiXCR on the 5' RACE reads. The profile shows tens of thousands of distinct CDR3 sequences, 9.5% to 12% of them singletons. Specimen: PBMCs. The receptors here all came from a man in his 60s in good health.

This clonotype was picked up a small number of times. The chain is built from TRBV7-2 and TRBJ2-3, with TRBD2 identical over 13 bases. Losses at the gene ends were 5 bases for V and 7 bases for J; bases not matched to a gene: 9. CDR3 length: 16 amino acids. Germline V gene data show CDR1 as SGHTA and CDR2 as FQGNSA. CDR3 sequence (DNA): TGTGCCAGCAGCGGCGGGACTAGCGGGGTTAAAAATACGCAGTATTTT. Translation gives CASSGGTSGVKNTQYF.

This clonotype was seen many times. V gene TRBV20-1 combines with J gene TRBJ2-1; 7 nucleotides match TRBD1. This CDR3 is built from 11 residues. CDR1 is DFQATT, CDR2 SNEGSKA, per germline (reference sequence). With 5 bases clipped from V and 12 bases from J, the junction kept 7 bases outside the gene matches. DNA for the CDR3: TGCAGTGCTGATGGACAGGAAATGCAGTTCTTC. Protein product: CSADGQEMQFF.

The table lists this clonotype with many counts. This chain uses TRBV25-1 with TRBJ2-3; D is ambiguous. Germline V gene lookup returns CDR1 MGHDK and CDR2 SYGVNS. The V and J ends lost 0 bases and 7 bases respectively, with 11 bases between them. CDR3 length equals 14 residues. Here the CDR3 DNA reads TGTGCCAGCAGTGAATATCTCCCCCCATATACGCAGTATTTT. Protein: CASSEYLPPYTQYF.

In its sample, this clonotype was seen many times. J is TRBJ2-2 and V is TRBV6-2 or TRBV6-3; D remains ambiguous. Germline V lookup: CDR1 MNHEY, CDR2 SVGEGT. This CDR3 region has 14 residues. V was shortened by 5 bases and J by 0 bases, with 7 bases between the two germline ends. The DNA of the CDR3 is TGTGCCAGCAGTCCCCCCCCGAACACCGGGGAGCTGTTTTTT. This encodes CASSPPPNTGELFF.

This clonotype was recorded at least ten times. V is TRBV6-5 and J is TRBJ2-7, with 13 bases that match TRBD2. The V segment lost 6 bases and the J segment 0 bases; nucleotides outside the gene matches: 5. This CDR3 comprises 16 residues. CDR1 is MNHEY, CDR2 SVGAGI, per germline. CDR3 coding DNA: TGTGCCAGCAGAAGAGGGACTAGCGGGGACTCCTACGAGCAGTACTTC. Translated: CASRRGTSGDSYEQYF.

This clonotype was counted ten times or more. This rearrangement joins TRBV3-1 to TRBJ1-1; D is uncertain. Trimming stripped 1 base from V and 0 bases from J, with 3 bases between. Germline V gene data show CDR1 as LGHDT and CDR2 as YNNKEL (reference sequence). The CDR3 loop spans 13 amino acids. The CDR3 region is CASSQVLNTEAFF. CDR3 DNA sequence: TGTGCCAGCAGCCAAGTCCTGAACACTGAAGCTTTCTTT.

This clonotype was seen ten or more times. J is TRBJ1-2 and V is TRBV12-3 or TRBV12-4, with D possibly matching TRBD1 (5 bases). V lost 5 bases to trimming and J lost 8 bases, with 18 bases between them. There are 14 residues in the CDR3. In nucleotides, the CDR3 is TGTGCCAGCAGTGCTATAAGGGGTAGCTTAGGCTACACCTTC. Residues: CASSAIRGSLGYTF.

In this sample, this clonotype turned up many times. The genes are TRBV7-2 and TRBJ2-3; 8 positions match TRBD2. With 2 bases clipped from V and 2 bases from J, the junction kept 6 bases outside the gene matches. The CDR3 spans 16 residues. Per germline, CDR1 SGHTA and CDR2 FQGNSA. CDR3 in amino acids: CASSLRLAKTTDTQYF. The CDR3 region has the DNA TGTGCCAGCAGCTTAAGACTAGCGAAAACCACAGATACGCAGTATTTT.

Sample share makes this clonotype medium-sized. The chain is built from TRBV12-3 or TRBV12-4 and TRBJ2-1, with TRBD2 matching 9 bases. This CDR3 is built from 15 residues. Losses at the gene ends were 4 bases for V and 2 bases for J; bases not matched to a gene: 3. Here the CDR3 DNA reads TGTGCCAGCAGTTACCTAGCGGGGCCCTACAATGAGCAGTTCTTC. Translating it yields CASSYLAGPYNEQFF.

This clonotype came up many times. The chain links TRBV6-5 to TRBJ1-4; TRBD1 matches at 7 bases. V dropped 8 bases and J dropped 8; count of bases not matched to a gene: 8. The CDR3 length is 13 residues. The germline gives CDR1 MNHEY, CDR2 SVGAGI. In DNA, the CDR3 is TGTGCCAGCTGGAGACAGGGAGACGAAAAACTGTTTTTT. Amino acids: CASWRQGDEKLFF.

A note on this clonotype: This clone may be a read error of a much larger clone one base away. The genes are TRBV5-5 and TRBJ2-5; no clear D gene. Germline CDR1 SGHKS, CDR2 YYEKEE (reference sequence). The CDR3 is made up of 11 amino acids. DNA for the CDR3: TGTCCCAGCAGCACCCAAGAGACCCAGTACTTC. This encodes CPSSTQETQYF.

This clonotype was recorded many times. The chain joins TRBV12-3 or TRBV12-4 to TRBJ1-2; 9 bases are shared with TRBD1. The length of the CDR3 is 14 residues. Trimming at V came to 3 bases and at J to 6 bases, leaving 5 bases not matched to a gene. CDR3 sequence (DNA): TGTGCCAGCAGTTTCAGGGACAGGGTTCATGGCTACACCTTC. It is translated as CASSFRDRVHGYTF.

This clonotype was counted ten times or more. This chain links TRBV4-3 with TRBJ2-2, with D maybe TRBD2 (5 bases). This CDR3 has 15 residues. CDR1 LGHNA and CDR2 YSLEER come from the germline V gene. V dropped 0 bases and J dropped 4 bases, with 9 bases sitting between them. Here the CDR3 reads CASSQDRAGTGELFF. The CDR3 DNA sequence: TGCGCCAGCAGCCAAGATCGGGCGGGCACCGGGGAGCTGTTTTTT.

At least ten counts were recorded for this clonotype. J is TRBJ2-5 and V is TRBV5-1; D call uncertain. Germline V gene lookup returns CDR1 SGHRS and CDR2 YFSETQ. The V end lost 4 bases, the J end lost 1 base, and 14 bases lay between the germline ends. The CDR3 length is 15 residues. CDR3: CASSGWARRQETQYF. CDR3 in DNA: TGCGCCAGCAGCGGATGGGCCCGTCGCCAAGAGACCCAGTACTTC.

The table lists this clonotype with many counts. CDR3 sequence reads: CSAREGVAGGNIYNEQFF. CDR3 in DNA: TGCAGTGCTAGAGAAGGAGTAGCGGGGGGGAATATATACAATGAGCAGTTCTTC. This chain links TRBV20-1 with TRBJ2-1; 11 bases line up with TRBD2. This CDR3 spans 18 amino acids. V shed 0 bases, J shed 4 bases, and the junction held 11 bases outside the gene matches. Germline V lookup: CDR1 DFQATT, CDR2 SNEGSKA (reference sequence).

In this sample, this clonotype turned up many times. This chain uses TRBV12-3 or TRBV12-4 with TRBJ2-7; D remains ambiguous. The V gene lost 0 bases and the J gene lost 1 base, with 7 bases spanning the gap. CDR3 length: 14 amino acids. The CDR3 sequence is CASSLAHRSYEQYF. CDR3 in DNA: TGTGCCAGCAGTTTAGCGCACAGATCCTACGAGCAGTACTTC.

The rearrangement links TRBV4-2 to TRBJ2-3, with TRBD2 matching 12 bases. The length of the CDR3 is 19 residues. Per germline, CDR1 LGHNA and CDR2 YNFKEQ. Trimming took 2 bases from V and 1 from J; bases not matched to a gene: 10. CDR3 nucleotides: TGTGCCAGCAGCCAACTGCAGCTAGCGGGGGGGCTTGGCACAGATACGCAGTATTTT. Its translation: CASSQLQLAGGLGTDTQYF.

The chain links TRBV15 to TRBJ1-2; the match to TRBD1 covers 7 bases. Germline trimming cut 1 base from V and 4 bases from J; bases unmatched to any gene: 9. Germline V CDR1 and CDR2: LNHNV, YYDKDF (reference sequence). CDR3 length: 16 amino acids. The CDR3 region is CATSRGGTDRIYGYTF. CDR3 DNA sequence: TGTGCCACCAGCAGAGGGGGGACGGACAGGATCTATGGCTACACCTTC.

This clonotype was seen at least ten times. V gene TRBV20-1 combines with J gene TRBJ2-2; 7 positions match TRBD2. CDR1 and CDR2 from the germline V gene are DFQATT and SNEGSKA (reference sequence). The trim removed 3 bases at V and 2 bases at J, leaving 3 bases unmatched. The CDR3 covers 14 residues. For the CDR3, the DNA is TGCAGTGCTAGTCAGCGGGGAAACACCGGGGAGCTGTTTTTT. Protein product: CSASQRGNTGELFF.

In this sample, this clonotype turned up many times. The chain couples TRBV24-1 to TRBJ2-1, with D uncertain. CDR3 length equals 16 residues. Trimming left V 4 bases short and J 4 bases short, with 16 bases between. Looked up from germline, CDR1 is KGHDR and CDR2 is SFDVKD. CDR3 sequence reads: CATSDATSKSYNEQFF. CDR3 coding DNA: TGTGCCACCAGTGACGCCACTTCCAAGAGTTACAATGAGCAGTTCTTC.

This clonotype came up many times. The gene calls are TRBV27 and TRBJ1-6; D is perhaps TRBD1 (5 bases). The V gene's germline CDR1 is MNHEY and CDR2 SMNVEV (reference sequence). The ends were cut back, 2 bases at V and 11 bases at J, with 10 bases in the middle. The CDR3 has 13 amino acids. In DNA form, the CDR3 reads TGTGCCAGCAGTTTAACCCGAGGGGCACCCCTCCACTTT. Encoded protein: CASSLTRGAPLHF.

The table lists this clonotype with many counts. The V gene is TRBV27, the J gene TRBJ1-5; TRBD1 aligns across 9 bases. Germline V lookup: CDR1 MNHEY, CDR2 SMNVEV (reference sequence). V was clipped by 3 bases and J by 5 bases; unmatched bases: 5. The CDR3 contains 15 residues. Written as DNA, the CDR3 is TGTGCCAGCAGTTTGTCCGGGACAGGGTATCAGCCCCAGCATTTT. It codes for CASSLSGTGYQPQHF.

This clonotype showed up many times. The V gene is TRBV7-9, the J gene TRBJ2-7, with D uncertain. V lost 5 bases and J lost 2, with 4 bases in between. The V gene's germline CDR1 is SEHNR and CDR2 FQNEAQ (reference sequence). This CDR3 comprises 11 residues. CDR3 loop: CASSRAYEQYF. DNA of the CDR3: TGTGCCAGCAGCCGAGCCTACGAGCAGTACTTC.

This clonotype was counted ten times or more. The chain uses TRBV6-5 and TRBJ2-3, with 7 nucleotides matching TRBD2. The germline V gene has CDR1 MNHEY and CDR2 SVGAGI. The CDR3 extends over 15 amino acids. V shed 6 bases, J shed 4 bases, and the junction held 10 bases outside the gene matches. The chain's CDR3 is CASRMGEGQPDTQYF. The CDR3 nucleotides are TGTGCCAGCAGGATGGGGGAGGGTCAGCCAGATACGCAGTATTTT.

This clonotype was recorded many times. The chain links TRBV12-3 or TRBV12-4 to TRBJ2-5, with D unresolved. The V and J ends lost 5 bases and 4 bases respectively, with 14 bases between them. This CDR3 is built from 14 residues. CDR3 amino acids: CASSRRDPSETQYF. In DNA, the CDR3 is TGTGCCAGCAGTCGGCGCGACCCCTCAGAGACCCAGTACTTC.

This clonotype was counted many times. The V gene is TRBV7-8, the J gene TRBJ2-7; 10 nucleotides agree with TRBD2. The V gene end was trimmed by 2 bases and the J gene end by 2 bases; junction bases not matched to a gene: 0. The CDR3 totals 14 residues. Germline-derived CDR1 and CDR2 are SGHVS and FQNEAQ. Written as DNA, the CDR3 is TGTGCCAGCAGCTTAACTAGCGGGGCCTACGAGCAGTACTTC. Protein product: CASSLTSGAYEQYF. The entire variable domain, with the rest obtained from reference TRBV7-8 and TRBJ2-7, is as follows: GAGVSQSPRYKVAKRGQDVALRCDPISGHVSLFWYQQALGQGPEFLTYFQNEAQLDKSGLPSDRFFAERPEGSVSTLKIQRTQQEDSAVYLCASSLTSGAYEQYFGPGTRLTVT.

This clonotype was seen more than once but under ten times. A much bigger clone sits one base away, suggesting this may be a read error. This chain connects TRBV3-1 to TRBJ1-2; no reliable D call. CDR1 and CDR2 from the germline V gene are LGHDT and YNNKEL (reference sequence). This CDR3 region has 15 residues. The CDR3, as DNA: TGTGTCAGCAGCCCAAATTGGGGTGAGAAGGATGGCTACACCTTC. Residues: CVSSPNWGEKDGYTF.

Ten or more counts support this clonotype. The rearrangement uses TRBV20-1 and TRBJ1-3; a possible D gene is TRBD1 (5 bases). The CDR3 covers 12 residues. CDR1 and CDR2 from the germline V gene are DFQATT and SNEGSKA (reference sequence). The CDR3 is CSGGNAGNTIYF. In DNA form, the CDR3 reads TGCAGCGGGGGAAACGCTGGAAACACCATATATTTT.